The TCR beta chain described here comes from a study of glioma-infiltrating T cells (dated by TCRdb to between 2015 and 2016). Study-wide context: The study sequenced TCR alpha- and beta-chain repertoires from glioma tissue, from non-neoplastic brain tissue and from matched peripheral blood mononuclear cells. Three low-grade glioma patients, roughly eight primary glioblastoma patients, and three non-glioma patients who contributed non-neoplastic brain tissue made up the paired cohort. To measure divergence between tissue and blood T-cell populations, each tissue-infiltrating repertoire was compared with the peripheral blood repertoire of the same patient. The paper's findings and limits, for the study overall: Small numbers underpinned the group comparisons: about eight glioblastoma patients, three low-grade glioma patients and three non-neoplastic patients. VJ-independent divergence between tissue and blood was below expectation in non-neoplastic patients but above expectation in all gliomas, especially low-grade gliomas. Only a very small number of CDR3 sequences turned up in both tissue and blood, a result put down to high CDR3 diversity combined with limited sampling.

TCR alpha and beta CDR3 regions were amplified with the iRepertoire nested amplicon-rescue multiplex PCR (arm-PCR) platform from RNA. One-step reverse transcription and amplification used roughly 100-400 ng of tissue mRNA or PBMC total RNA as input. Following bead purification, Illumina adapters were added through a secondary multiplex PCR, and the libraries were then gel-purified between 200 and 400 bp. Internal 6-nucleotide barcodes were carried by the libraries and were used for demultiplexing. Sequencing of libraries was performed on an Illumina MiSeq with 2x220 or 2x250 nucleotide paired-end reads. The study's own analysis went as follows. Paired reads were merged using FLASH 1.2.11 and were aligned to the GRCh37 human genome using BWA-MEM, after which TRA and TRB reads were extracted. For V and J assignment, an IMGT-derived reference of cassette sequences and CDR3 motifs that included pseudogenes was used. Three-frame translation of reads was performed, and productive CDR3s were defined as those with a C...FGXG motif and no stop codons. Unique combinations of V-J cassette pair and CDR3 amino acid sequence were defined as clonotypes. Reads were filtered by Hamming distance, thresholded by each sample's sequence error rate in mapped regions. TCRdb cleaned the public reads at Q25 with fastp, built clones with MiXCR and kept in-frame beta chains. CDR3 protein sequences are deduplicated, and each keeps its most common genes and DNA. The V and J calls were determined by TCRdb, not by the authors. The sample records 100,000 to 150,000 distinct CDR3 sequences, 24% of which are singletons. Jointly, the top ten make up roughly a quarter of the sample.

Details on this clonotype: The antigen it recognizes is unknown. No base-level quality is on record; no much larger clone is a single base apart.

CDR1 SEHNR and CDR2 FQNEAQ were looked up in the germline V gene (reference sequence). From the cysteine up to the phenylalanine, the CDR3 has a length of 15 residues. Only the CDR3 DNA is retained, 45 bases long and in frame from the first base. V ends up 6 bases short and J 8 bases short, with an unmatched junction base count of 13. The TCR originated in a human donor with low-grade glioma or glioblastoma, undergoing nonglioma brain surgery, or in good health (not recorded which). The chain joins TRBV7-9 to TRBJ1-2, and 9 junction bases match TRBD1. Sequencing used glioma tissue, nonneoplastic brain tissue, or PBMCs (not recorded which). The CDR3 is CASSTPTGQGYGYTF. In nucleotide form, the sequence is TGTGCCAGCAGTACACCTACGGGACAGGGTTACGGCTACACCTTC.